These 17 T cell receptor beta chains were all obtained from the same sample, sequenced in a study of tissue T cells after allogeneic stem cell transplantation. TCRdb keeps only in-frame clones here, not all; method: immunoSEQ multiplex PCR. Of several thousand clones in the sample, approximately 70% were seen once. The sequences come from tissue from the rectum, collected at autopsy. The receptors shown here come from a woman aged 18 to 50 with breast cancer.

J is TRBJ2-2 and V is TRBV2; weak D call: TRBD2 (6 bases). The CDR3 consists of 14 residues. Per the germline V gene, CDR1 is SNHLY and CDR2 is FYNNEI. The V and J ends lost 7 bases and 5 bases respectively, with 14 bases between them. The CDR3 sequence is CASTMGGGTGELFF. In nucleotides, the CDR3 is TGTGCCAGCACCATGGGAGGAGGGACCGGGGAGCTGTTTTTT.

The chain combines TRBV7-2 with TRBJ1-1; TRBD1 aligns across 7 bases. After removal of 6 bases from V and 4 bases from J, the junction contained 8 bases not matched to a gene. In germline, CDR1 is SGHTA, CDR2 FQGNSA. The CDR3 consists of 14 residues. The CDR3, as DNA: TGTGCCAGCAGTACAGGGGTTAGCGGCACTGAAGCTTTCTTT. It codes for CASSTGVSGTEAFF.

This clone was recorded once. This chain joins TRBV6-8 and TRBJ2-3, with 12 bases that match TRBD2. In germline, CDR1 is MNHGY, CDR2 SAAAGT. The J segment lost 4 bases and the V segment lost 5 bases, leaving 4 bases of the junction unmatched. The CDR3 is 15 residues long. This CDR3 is CASSPTSGGSDTQYF. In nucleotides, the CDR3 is TGTGCCAGCAGTCCGACTAGCGGGGGATCAGATACGCAGTATTTT.

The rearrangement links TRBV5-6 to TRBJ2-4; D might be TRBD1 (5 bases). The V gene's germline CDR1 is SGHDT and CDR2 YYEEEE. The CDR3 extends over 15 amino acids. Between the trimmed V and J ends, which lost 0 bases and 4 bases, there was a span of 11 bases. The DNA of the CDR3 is TGTGCCAGCAGCTTGGTTGGCAGGGAAAAAAACATTCAGTACTTC. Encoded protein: CASSLVGREKNIQYF.

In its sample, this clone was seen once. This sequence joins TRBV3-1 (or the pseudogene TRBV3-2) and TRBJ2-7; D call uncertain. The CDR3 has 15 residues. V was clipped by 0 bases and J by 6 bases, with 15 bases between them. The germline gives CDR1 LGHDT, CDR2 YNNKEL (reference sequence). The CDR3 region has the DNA TGTGCCAGCAGCCAAGATCTCGGGCTCTATGGCGAGCAGTACTTC. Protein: CASSQDLGLYGEQYF.

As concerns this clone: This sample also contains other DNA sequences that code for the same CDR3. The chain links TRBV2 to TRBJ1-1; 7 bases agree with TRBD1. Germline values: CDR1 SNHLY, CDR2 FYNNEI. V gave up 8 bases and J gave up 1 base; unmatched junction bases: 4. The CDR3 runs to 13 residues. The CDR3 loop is CASARQGNTEAFF. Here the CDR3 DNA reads TGTGCCAGCGCTCGACAGGGGAACACTGAAGCTTTCTTT.

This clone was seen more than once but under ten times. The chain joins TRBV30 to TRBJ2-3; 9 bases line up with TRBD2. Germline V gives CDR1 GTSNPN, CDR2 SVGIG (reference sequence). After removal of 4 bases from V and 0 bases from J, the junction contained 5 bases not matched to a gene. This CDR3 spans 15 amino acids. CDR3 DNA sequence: TGTGCCTGGAACTCAGCGGGGGGTAGCACAGATACGCAGTATTTT. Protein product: CAWNSAGGSTDTQYF.

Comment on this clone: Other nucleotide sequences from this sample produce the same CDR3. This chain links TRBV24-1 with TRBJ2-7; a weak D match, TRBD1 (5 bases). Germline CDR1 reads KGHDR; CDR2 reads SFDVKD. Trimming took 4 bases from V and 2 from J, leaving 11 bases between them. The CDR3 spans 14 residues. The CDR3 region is CATSEATGTYEQYF. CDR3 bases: TGTGCCACCAGTGAAGCAACAGGAACCTACGAGCAGTACTTC.

CDR3 residues: CASSGTASYEQYF. CDR3 nucleotides: TGTGCCAGCTCAGGGACGGCCTCTTACGAGCAGTACTTC. The chain is built from TRBV18 and TRBJ2-7, with D perhaps TRBD1 or TRBD2 (5 bases each). Trimming cost V 5 bases and J 4 bases, with 12 bases left between them. Germline V gives CDR1 KGHSH, CDR2 LQKENI. The CDR3 is 13 amino acids.

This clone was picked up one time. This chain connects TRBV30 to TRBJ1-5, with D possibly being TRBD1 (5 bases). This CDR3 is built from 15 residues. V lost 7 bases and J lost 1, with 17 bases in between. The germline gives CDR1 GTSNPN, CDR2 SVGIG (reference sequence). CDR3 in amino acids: CASPPGQGSNQPQHF. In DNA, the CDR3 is TGTGCCTCTCCACCGGGGCAGGGCAGCAATCAGCCCCAGCATTTT. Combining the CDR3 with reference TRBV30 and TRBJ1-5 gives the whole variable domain SQTIHQWPATLVQPVGSPLSLECTVEGTSNPNLYWYRQAAGRGLQLLFYSVGIGQISSEVPQNLSASRPQDRQFILSSKKLLLSDSGFYLCASPPGQGSNQPQHFGDGTRLSIL.

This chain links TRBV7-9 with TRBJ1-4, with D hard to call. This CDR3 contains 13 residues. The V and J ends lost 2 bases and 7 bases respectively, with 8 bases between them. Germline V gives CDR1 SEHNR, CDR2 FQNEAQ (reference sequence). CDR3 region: CASSLRRGEKLFF. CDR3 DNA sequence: TGTGCCAGCAGCTTACGTCGTGGTGAAAAACTGTTTTTT.

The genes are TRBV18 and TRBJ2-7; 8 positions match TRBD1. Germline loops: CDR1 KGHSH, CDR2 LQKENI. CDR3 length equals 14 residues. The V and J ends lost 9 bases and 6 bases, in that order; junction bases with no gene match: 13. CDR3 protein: CASQISGGEGEQYF. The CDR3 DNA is TGTGCCAGTCAAATATCAGGGGGCGAAGGCGAGCAGTACTTC.

The DNA of the CDR3 is TGTGCCAGCAGCTTAGACGGTGACAGCTTGATTGAGCAGTTCTTC. Its protein is CASSLDGDSLIEQFF. The chain joins TRBV11-2 to TRBJ2-1, with a tentative D call TRBD1 (5 bases). This CDR3 is built from 15 residues. Per the germline V gene, CDR1 is SGHAT and CDR2 is FQNNGV. With 0 bases removed from V and 9 bases from J, the gap between germline ends came to 15 bases.

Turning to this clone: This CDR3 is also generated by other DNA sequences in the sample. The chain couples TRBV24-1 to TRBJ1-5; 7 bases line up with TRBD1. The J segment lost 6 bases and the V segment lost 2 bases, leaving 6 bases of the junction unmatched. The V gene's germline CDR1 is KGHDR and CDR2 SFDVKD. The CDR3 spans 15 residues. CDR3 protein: CATSDSRQGSQPQHF. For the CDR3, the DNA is TGTGCCACCAGTGATTCTCGACAGGGAAGTCAGCCCCAGCATTTT.

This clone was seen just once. Here the CDR3 reads CAWSERQAGNYGYTF. The CDR3 DNA reads TGTGCCTGGAGTGAACGGCAGGCCGGTAACTATGGCTACACCTTC. The chain uses TRBV30 and TRBJ1-2, with D unclear. This CDR3 has 15 amino acids. V lost 1 base to trimming and J lost 1 base, with 13 bases between them. Per germline, CDR1 GTSNPN and CDR2 SVGIG (reference sequence).

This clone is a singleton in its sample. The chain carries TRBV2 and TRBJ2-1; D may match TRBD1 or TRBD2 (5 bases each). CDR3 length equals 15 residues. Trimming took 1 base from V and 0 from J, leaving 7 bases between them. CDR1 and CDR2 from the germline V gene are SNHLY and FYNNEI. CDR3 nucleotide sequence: TGTGCCAGCAGTGAAGAGGGGAGCTCCTACAATGAGCAGTTCTTC. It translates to CASSEEGSSYNEQFF.

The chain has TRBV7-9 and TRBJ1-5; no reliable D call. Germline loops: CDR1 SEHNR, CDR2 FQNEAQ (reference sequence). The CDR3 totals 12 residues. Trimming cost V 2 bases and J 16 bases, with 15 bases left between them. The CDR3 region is CASSLPHAALHF. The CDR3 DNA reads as TGTGCCAGCAGCTTACCCCATGCGGCCTTACATTTT.